One sample yielded the 2 T cell receptor beta chains listed below, sequenced in a study of T cell repertoires in cytomegalovirus infection. The antigens of these receptors remain unknown. TCRdb re-derived calls from the reads in MiXCR, one entry per CDR3 protein. The sample gives some 940,000 distinct CDR3 sequences, around 30% of which show up once; 11% to 15% is in the top ten. This material consisted of cultured CD8+ T cells from PBMCs, taken from culture after CMV antigen stimulation. The receptors here all came from a human donor in good health (CMV status not recorded). Some clones in this sample may be carry-over from other donors' samples.

The chain couples TRBV7-9 to TRBJ2-2; no reliable D call. This CDR3 has 15 residues. V lost 2 bases and J lost 4, with 11 bases in between. CDR1 SEHNR and CDR2 FQNEAQ come from the germline V gene (reference sequence). CDR3 coding DNA: TGTGCCAGCAGCTTATTTGTGGGAACCACCGGGGAGCTGTTTTTT. Its protein product is CASSLFVGTTGELFF.

This clonotype was picked up a small number of times. V gene TRBV6-5 combines with J gene TRBJ1-3; 8 positions agree with TRBD1. The CDR3 loop spans 15 amino acids. V was clipped by 6 bases and J by 2 bases; unmatched bases: 6. The germline gives CDR1 MNHEY, CDR2 SVGAGI. In nucleotides, the CDR3 is TGTGCCAGCAGCCCCCGGACAGGGACTGGAAACACCATATATTTT. Protein: CASSPRTGTGNTIYF.